This TCR beta chain was profiled in a study of PD-L1 blockade in urothelial cancer. Study information: Patients commenced atezolizumab around 2014, and it was given at 1,200 mg intravenously every 3 weeks. Men with urothelial cancer arising in the bladder made up about 85% of the roughly 29 patients. The researchers analyzed blood 3 weeks (second dose) and 6 weeks after treatment start.

Germline values: CDR1 SGHTS, CDR2 YDEGEE. After removal of 4 bases from V and 4 bases from J, the junction contained 5 bases not matched to a gene. This CDR3 has 14 amino acids. Time point denoted: peripheral blood 6 weeks after treatment start. The method was immunoSEQ multiplex PCR; TCRdb's version includes in-frame clones alone and lacks a portion of them. The sample shows 90,000 to 130,000 clones, around 93% of them seen only once. The clonotype originates from a man in his 60s with urothelial cancer. J is TRBJ1-5 and V is TRBV5-8, with 7 bases identical to TRBD1. The material was PBMCs, obtained around atezolizumab (anti-PD-L1) treatment. The CDR3 region has the DNA TGTGCCAGCAGCCGGGGACAGCCTAATCAGCCCCAGCATTTT. Translation gives CASSRGQPNQPQHF.